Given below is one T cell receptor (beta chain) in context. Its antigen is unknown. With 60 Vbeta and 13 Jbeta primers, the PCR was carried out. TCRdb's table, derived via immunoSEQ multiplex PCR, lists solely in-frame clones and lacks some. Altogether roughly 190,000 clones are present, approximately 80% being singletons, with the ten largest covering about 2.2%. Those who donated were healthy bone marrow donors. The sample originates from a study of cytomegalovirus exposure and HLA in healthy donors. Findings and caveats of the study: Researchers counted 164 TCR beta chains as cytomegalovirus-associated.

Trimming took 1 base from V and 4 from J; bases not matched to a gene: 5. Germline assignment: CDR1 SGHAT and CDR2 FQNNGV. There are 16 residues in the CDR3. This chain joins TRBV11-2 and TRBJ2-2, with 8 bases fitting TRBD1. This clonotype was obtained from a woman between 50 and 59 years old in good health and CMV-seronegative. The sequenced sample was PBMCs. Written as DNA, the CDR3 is TGTGCCAGCAGCTTAGGGACAGGGACTCGCACCGGGGAGCTGTTTTTT. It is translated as CASSLGTGTRTGELFF.